This TCR beta chain is from a study of human T cells and chemical hapten exposure. The CDR3 spans 16 residues. CDR1 MNHEY and CDR2 SVGAGI come from the germline V gene. With 2 bases removed from V and 1 base from J, the gap between germline ends came to 12 bases. TCRdb ran MiXCR on the RACE reads and lists one entry per CDR3 protein. This table holds more than 70,000 distinct CDR3 sequences, 8.5% found once. The sample's time point: pre-sensitization, week 0. The treatment denotes: therapeutic diphenylcyclopropenone sensitization with weekly scalp DPC. This TCR was sampled from a man in his forties with alopecia areata. Some clones in this sample may be carry-over from other donors' samples. The sequences come from whole blood, collected in connection with sensitization to the hapten diphenylcyclopropenone (DPC). This chain connects TRBV6-5 to TRBJ1-3, with a possible D match to TRBD1 (6 bases). The CDR3 here is CASSYTGLSSGNTIYF. The CDR3 DNA sequence: TGTGCCAGCAGTTACACAGGGCTATCATCTGGAAACACCATATATTTT.